This section outlines one T cell receptor beta chain sequence together with its context. Its target is not known. These data come from a study of graft-versus-host responses after intestinal transplantation. Profiled with immunoSEQ multiplex PCR; TCRdb holds only in-frame clones, not every one. The sample has 85,000 to 90,000 clones; about nine tenths are singletons. The receptor was derived from a human donor who received an intestinal transplant. The sample was unstimulated CD4+ T cells sorted from spleen or lymph node cells, taken before intestinal transplant.

This chain's CDR3 is CASSSGTGLNEQYF. CDR3 DNA sequence: TGTGCCAGCTCGTCCGGGACAGGGCTAAACGAGCAGTACTTC. This chain uses TRBV18 with TRBJ2-7; 9 bases map to TRBD1. The CDR3 loop spans 14 amino acids. CDR1 is KGHSH, CDR2 LQKENI, per germline. V dropped 6 bases and J dropped 5; count of bases not matched to a gene: 8.